This T cell receptor beta chain appears in the sequencing data of a study of T cells in Graves' hyperthyroidism and ophthalmopathy. Findings and caveats of the study: Researchers found most expanded thyroid clonotypes above 0.001 in blood as well. Classification by a 13 V-J model distinguished ophthalmopathy from stable hyperthyroidism. Progression to ophthalmopathy was predicted a median of approximately 6.4 months early.

The sample holds many counts of this clonotype. The antigen is undetermined. TCR beta CDR3 regions were amplified from RNA transcripts. TCR CDR3 underwent first-round RT-PCR with the HTBI primer set. TCRdb analysed the multiplex PCR reads with MiXCR anew, one entry per CDR3 protein. The sample carries about 620,000 distinct CDR3 sequences, roughly 16% recorded once. The CDR3 has 16 residues. Unmatched junction bases numbered 9, after V lost 6 bases and J lost 4 bases. Exclusion of a patient resulted from uncontrolled infection, other autoimmune disease, pregnancy or lactation. Sequencing was carried out using blood. This receptor was identified in a woman aged 25 to 39 with Graves' hyperthyroidism. This chain links TRBV12-3 or TRBV12-4 with TRBJ2-1; 10 bases line up with TRBD2. The CDR3 protein is CASSPLSSGGYNEQFF. CDR3 DNA sequence: TGTGCCAGCAGCCCCCTTTCTAGCGGGGGTTACAATGAGCAGTTCTTC.